This T cell receptor beta chain derives from a study of T cell repertoires in cytomegalovirus infection. TCRdb reprocessed the reads via MiXCR and lists one record per CDR3 protein. The profile shows roughly 760,000 distinct CDR3 sequences, under 40% of them singletons. Sequenced: PBMCs. The TCR was taken from a human donor in good health (CMV status not recorded). Some clones in this sample may be carry-over from other donors' samples.

CDR3 in amino acids: CASSFQNLNEQFF. Here the CDR3 DNA reads TGTGCCAGCAGCTTTCAGAACCTCAATGAGCAGTTCTTC. The chain is built from TRBV7-9 and TRBJ2-1; D remains ambiguous. Germline CDR1 is SEHNR and CDR2 is FQNEAQ (reference sequence). Deletions cut 3 bases from V and 6 bases from J, with 9 bases between. This CDR3 has 13 residues.